The present T cell receptor (beta chain) was sequenced within a study of T cell repertoires in cytomegalovirus infection. Per the germline V gene, CDR1 is MNHEY and CDR2 is SVGAGI. CDR3 size: 15 residues. The germline V and J ends were trimmed by 4 bases and 4 bases, with 15 bases remaining between them. One entry per CDR3 protein results from TCRdb running MiXCR on the reads. The sample yields around 900,000 distinct CDR3 sequences, roughly 30% seen once. Notes on this clonotype: Its cognate antigen is unknown.

The sequencing here drew on cultured CD8+ T cells from PBMCs, taken from culture after CMV antigen stimulation. The TCR originated in a human donor in good health (CMV status not recorded). Some clones in this sample may be carry-over from other donors' samples. The chain carries TRBV6-5 and TRBJ2-3; D gene unclear. CDR3 in amino acids: CASSSAPSPADTQYF. The DNA for the CDR3 is TGTGCCAGCAGTTCGGCCCCATCCCCCGCAGATACGCAGTATTTT.